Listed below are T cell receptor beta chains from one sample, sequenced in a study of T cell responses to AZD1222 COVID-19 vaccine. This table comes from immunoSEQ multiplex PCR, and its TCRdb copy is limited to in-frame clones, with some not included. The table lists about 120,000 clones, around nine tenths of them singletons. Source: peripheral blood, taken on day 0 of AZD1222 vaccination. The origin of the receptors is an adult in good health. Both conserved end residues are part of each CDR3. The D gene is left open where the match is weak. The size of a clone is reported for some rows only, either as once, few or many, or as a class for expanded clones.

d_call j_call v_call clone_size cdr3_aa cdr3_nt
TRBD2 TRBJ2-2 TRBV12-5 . CASGFDLVAGGPSTGELFF TGTGCTAGTGGTTTCGACTTAGTAGCGGGAGGGCCGAGCACCGGGGAGCTGTTTTTT
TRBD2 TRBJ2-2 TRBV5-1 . CASSPGLAGNGELFF TGCGCCAGCAGTCCCGGACTAGCGGGGAACGGGGAGCTGTTTTTT
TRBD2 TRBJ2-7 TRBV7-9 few CASSPESGRAHEQYF TGTGCCAGCAGCCCGGAAAGCGGGAGGGCCCACGAGCAGTACTTC
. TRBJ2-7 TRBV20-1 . CSASNQGSYEQYF TGCAGTGCTAGTAATCAGGGCTCCTACGAGCAGTACTTC
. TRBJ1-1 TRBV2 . CASTTALNTEAFF TGTGCCAGCACAACGGCACTGAACACTGAAGCTTTCTTT
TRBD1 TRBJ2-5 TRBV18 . CASSPGTGGTGQETQYF TGTGCCAGCTCACCCGGGACAGGGGGAACTGGGCAAGAGACCCAGTACTTC
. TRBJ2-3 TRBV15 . CATSSGTSGRDGNTQYF TGTGCCACCAGCAGTGGGACATCCGGGCGCGACGGGAATACGCAGTATTTT
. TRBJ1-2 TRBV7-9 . CASSMGAKGYTF TGTGCCAGCAGCATGGGAGCGAAGGGCTACACCTTC
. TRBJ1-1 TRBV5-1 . CASSLERGLPGTEAFF TGCGCCAGCAGCTTGGAGCGGGGCCTCCCTGGGACTGAAGCTTTCTTT
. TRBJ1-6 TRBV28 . CASSLLDSYNSPLHF TGTGCCAGCAGTCTATTGGACAGTTATAATTCACCCCTCCACTTT
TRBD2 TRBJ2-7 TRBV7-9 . CASSLQAGAYEQYF TGTGCCAGCAGCTTACAAGCGGGGGCCTACGAGCAGTACTTC
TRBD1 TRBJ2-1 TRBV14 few CASSSRDRGRDEQFF TGTGCCAGCAGCTCCCGGGACAGGGGTAGGGACGAGCAGTTCTTC
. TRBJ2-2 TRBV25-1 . CASSEMNTGELFF TGTGCCAGCAGTGAAATGAACACCGGGGAGCTGTTTTTT
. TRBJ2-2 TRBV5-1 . CASRNNPRDTGELFF TGCGCCAGCAGAAACAACCCGAGGGACACCGGGGAGCTGTTTTTT
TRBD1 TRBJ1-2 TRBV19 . CASSIEGQGNYGYTF TGTGCCAGTAGTATAGAGGGACAGGGTAACTATGGCTACACCTTC
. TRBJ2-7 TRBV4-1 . CASSQDLTTTYEQYF TGCGCCAGCAGCCAAGATCTAACAACCACCTACGAGCAGTACTTC
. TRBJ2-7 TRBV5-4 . CASSSMGPSYEQYF TGTGCCAGCAGCTCCATGGGACCGAGCTACGAGCAGTACTTC
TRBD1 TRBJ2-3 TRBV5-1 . CASSLAPDRGADTQYF TGCGCCAGCAGCTTGGCCCCGGACAGGGGTGCAGATACGCAGTATTTT
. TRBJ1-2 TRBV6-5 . CASSPVGGRGYTF TGTGCCAGCAGCCCCGTGGGGGGGCGCGGCTACACCTTC
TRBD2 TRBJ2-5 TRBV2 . CATGLVGETQYF TGTGCCACAGGACTAGTGGGAGAGACCCAGTACTTC
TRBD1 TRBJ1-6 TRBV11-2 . CASSSQGGAGSPLHF TGTGCCAGCAGCTCCCAGGGGGGTGCCGGATCACCCCTCCACTTT
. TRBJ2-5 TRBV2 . CASSVRAASGETQYF TGTGCCAGCAGCGTACGGGCCGCCTCGGGCGAGACCCAGTACTTC
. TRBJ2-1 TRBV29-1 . CSVIARNEQFF TGCAGCGTCATCGCGAGGAATGAGCAGTTCTTC
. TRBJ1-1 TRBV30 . CAWEQGGTEAFF TGTGCCTGGGAGCAGGGAGGCACTGAAGCTTTCTTT
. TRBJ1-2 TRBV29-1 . CSAEGTTYGYTF TGCAGCGCCGAGGGGACAACTTATGGCTACACCTTC
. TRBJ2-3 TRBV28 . CASSLSPGPNTDTQYF TGTGCCAGCAGTTTATCCCCGGGACCCAACACAGATACGCAGTATTTT
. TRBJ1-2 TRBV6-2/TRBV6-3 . CASSWLNYGYTF TGTGCCAGCAGTTGGCTTAACTATGGCTACACCTTC
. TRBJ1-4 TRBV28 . CASSLFRDNEKLFF TGTGCCAGCAGTTTATTCAGGGACAATGAAAAACTGTTTTTT
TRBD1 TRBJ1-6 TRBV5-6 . CASSETGGNSPLHF TGTGCCAGCAGCGAGACAGGGGGGAATTCACCCCTCCACTTT
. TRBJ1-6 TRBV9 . CASSVDEDSPLHF TGTGCCAGCAGCGTAGATGAGGATTCACCCCTCCACTTT
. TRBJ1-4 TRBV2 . CASSEWTKEKLFF TGTGCCAGCAGTGAATGGACGAAGGAAAAACTGTTTTTT
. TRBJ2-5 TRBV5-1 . CASSLGGLAETQYF TGCGCCAGCAGCTTGGGGGGGCTAGCGGAGACCCAGTACTTC
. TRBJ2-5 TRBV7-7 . CASSLDLGETQYF TGTGCTAGCAGCTTAGATCTGGGGGAGACCCAGTACTTC
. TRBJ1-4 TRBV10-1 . CASPPGRARGEKLFF TGCGCCAGCCCCCCCGGGAGGGCGAGGGGAGAAAAACTGTTTTTT
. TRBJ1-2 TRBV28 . CASSFSERVYGYTF TGTGCCAGCAGTTTTTCGGAGCGAGTCTATGGCTACACCTTC
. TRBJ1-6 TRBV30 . CAWRTGLDSPLHF TGTGCCTGGAGGACAGGCCTGGATTCACCCCTCCACTTT
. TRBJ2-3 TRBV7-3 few CASSREGGRADTQYF TGTGCCAGCAGCCGTGAGGGGGGGAGAGCAGATACGCAGTATTTT